This is a list of T cell receptor beta chains from one sample in a study of T-cell reconstitution after alpha-beta-depleted transplantation in children. TCRdb re-called the PCR reads through MiXCR, storing one row per CDR3 protein. This sample yields 90,000 to 100,000 distinct CDR3 sequences, of which more than 20% are seen a single time; roughly a fifth belongs to the top ten. Source: PBMCs, taken before TCRalphabeta/CD19-depleted stem cell transplant. Receptors were obtained from a boy between 2 and 15 years old with acute lymphoblastic leukemia, due to receive a stem cell transplant. The CDR3 runs from the conserved cysteine through the conserved F or W. A D gene is named only where the DNA matches it firmly. Rows may omit the clone size; those that give it use once, few, many or a size class.

cdr3_aa: CASSPKMGVDTGELFF
cdr3_nt: TGTGCCAGCAGCCCTAAGATGGGAGTTGACACCGGGGAGCTGTTTTTT
d_call: .
v_call: TRBV12-3/TRBV12-4
cdr3_length: 16
clone_size: .
j_call: TRBJ2-2

cdr3_aa: CSVVVETQYF
cdr3_nt: TGCAGCGTTGTTGTGGAGACCCAGTACTTC
d_call: .
v_call: TRBV29-1
cdr3_length: 10
clone_size: few
j_call: TRBJ2-5

cdr3_aa: CASSPTMTGANVLTF
cdr3_nt: TGTGCCAGCAGCCCTACAATGACTGGGGCCAACGTCCTGACTTTC
d_call: .
v_call: TRBV6-2/TRBV6-3
cdr3_length: 15
clone_size: .
j_call: TRBJ2-6

cdr3_aa: CSARDLRGGAKATDTQYF
cdr3_nt: TGCAGTGCTAGAGATCTGCGCGGAGGGGCTAAAGCGACAGATACGCAGTATTTT
d_call: .
v_call: TRBV20-1
cdr3_length: 18
clone_size: .
j_call: TRBJ2-3

cdr3_aa: CASSFGGNNEQFF
cdr3_nt: TGCGCCAGCAGCTTCGGCGGCAACAATGAGCAGTTCTTC
d_call: .
v_call: TRBV5-1
cdr3_length: 13
clone_size: many
j_call: TRBJ2-1

cdr3_aa: CASSLVLGASTGELFF
cdr3_nt: TGTGCCAGCAGTTTAGTCTTGGGGGCGAGCACCGGGGAGCTGTTTTTT
d_call: .
v_call: TRBV12-3/TRBV12-4
cdr3_length: 16
clone_size: .
j_call: TRBJ2-2

cdr3_aa: CASSTSGTSGNIQYF
cdr3_nt: TGCGCCAGCTCCACCTCCGGGACTAGCGGAAACATTCAGTACTTC
d_call: TRBD2
v_call: TRBV5-1
cdr3_length: 15
clone_size: few
j_call: TRBJ2-4

cdr3_aa: CASSFGGREQYF
cdr3_nt: TGCGCCAGCAGCTTTGGGGGCCGCGAGCAGTACTTC
d_call: .
v_call: TRBV5-1
cdr3_length: 12
clone_size: few
j_call: TRBJ2-7

cdr3_aa: CASSLKGDPGGEQYF
cdr3_nt: TGCGCCAGCAGCTTGAAGGGGGATCCGGGGGGCGAGCAGTACTTC
d_call: .
v_call: TRBV5-1
cdr3_length: 15
clone_size: .
j_call: TRBJ2-7

cdr3_aa: CSAREVQDEKLFF
cdr3_nt: TGCAGTGCTAGAGAAGTCCAGGATGAAAAACTGTTTTTT
d_call: .
v_call: TRBV20-1
cdr3_length: 13
clone_size: medium-sized
j_call: TRBJ1-4

cdr3_aa: CASSAQLTGSNYGYTF
cdr3_nt: TGTGCCAGCTCCGCCCAATTGACAGGGAGTAACTATGGCTACACCTTC
d_call: TRBD1
v_call: TRBV18
cdr3_length: 16
clone_size: few
j_call: TRBJ1-2

cdr3_aa: CASSFPPAGGPADTQYF
cdr3_nt: TGTGCCAGCAGCTTTCCCCCAGCGGGAGGGCCAGCAGATACGCAGTATTTT
d_call: TRBD2
v_call: TRBV7-9
cdr3_length: 17
clone_size: .
j_call: TRBJ2-3

cdr3_aa: CSVDYTEAFF
cdr3_nt: TGCAGCGTTGATTATACTGAAGCTTTCTTT
d_call: .
v_call: TRBV29-1
cdr3_length: 10
clone_size: few
j_call: TRBJ1-1

cdr3_aa: CASSGTRAREQYF
cdr3_nt: TGTGCCAGCAGTGGGACTAGGGCCCGCGAGCAGTACTTC
d_call: TRBD2
v_call: TRBV12-3/TRBV12-4
cdr3_length: 13
clone_size: .
j_call: TRBJ2-7

cdr3_aa: CASSHPGGDTQYF
cdr3_nt: TGTGCCAGCAGCCACCCCGGTGGAGATACGCAGTATTTT
d_call: .
v_call: TRBV7-9
cdr3_length: 13
clone_size: few
j_call: TRBJ2-3

cdr3_aa: CASGGSAKETQYF
cdr3_nt: TGTGCCAGCGGCGGGTCTGCCAAAGAGACCCAGTACTTC
d_call: .
v_call: TRBV2
cdr3_length: 13
clone_size: .
j_call: TRBJ2-5

cdr3_aa: CASSLSRPDLPLSTDTQYF
cdr3_nt: TGTGCCAGCAGCTTATCCCGGCCGGACCTACCGCTAAGCACAGATACGCAGTATTTT
d_call: .
v_call: TRBV7-8
cdr3_length: 19
clone_size: .
j_call: TRBJ2-3

cdr3_aa: CSASLGQGGNQPQHF
cdr3_nt: TGCAGTGCTAGCCTCGGACAGGGGGGCAATCAGCCCCAGCATTTT
d_call: TRBD1
v_call: TRBV20-1
cdr3_length: 15
clone_size: .
j_call: TRBJ1-5

cdr3_aa: CASSLTSGGVNEQFF
cdr3_nt: TGTGCCAGCAGCTTAACTAGCGGAGGTGTGAATGAGCAGTTCTTC
d_call: TRBD2
v_call: TRBV13
cdr3_length: 15
clone_size: .
j_call: TRBJ2-1

cdr3_aa: CSARDPERRGLYNEQFF
cdr3_nt: TGCAGTGCTAGAGATCCAGAGCGGAGGGGCCTGTACAATGAGCAGTTCTTC
d_call: .
v_call: TRBV20-1
cdr3_length: 17
clone_size: .
j_call: TRBJ2-1

cdr3_aa: CASSEIPSLGSPLHF
cdr3_nt: TGTGCCAGCAGTGAAATCCCTTCTTTGGGTTCACCCCTCCACTTT
d_call: .
v_call: TRBV2
cdr3_length: 15
clone_size: many
j_call: TRBJ1-6

cdr3_aa: CASSFRSNGDTF
cdr3_nt: TGTGCCAGCAGCTTTCGCTCAAATGGCGACACCTTC
d_call: .
v_call: TRBV7-2
cdr3_length: 12
clone_size: .
j_call: TRBJ1-2

cdr3_aa: CASSPAGDNSPLHF
cdr3_nt: TGCGCCAGCAGCCCCGCAGGGGATAATTCACCCCTCCACTTT
d_call: .
v_call: TRBV5-1
cdr3_length: 14
clone_size: few
j_call: TRBJ1-6

cdr3_aa: CASSQVTRGEQFF
cdr3_nt: TGCGCCAGCAGCCAAGTGACAAGGGGGGAGCAGTTCTTC
d_call: .
v_call: TRBV4-3
cdr3_length: 13
clone_size: few
j_call: TRBJ2-1

cdr3_aa: CAISELMNTEAFF
cdr3_nt: TGTGCCATCAGTGAGCTCATGAACACTGAAGCTTTCTTT
d_call: .
v_call: TRBV10-3
cdr3_length: 13
clone_size: .
j_call: TRBJ1-1

cdr3_aa: CSARRPLEGNQPQHF
cdr3_nt: TGCAGTGCTCGTCGACCCCTCGAGGGCAATCAGCCCCAGCATTTT
d_call: .
v_call: TRBV20-1
cdr3_length: 15
clone_size: .
j_call: TRBJ1-5

cdr3_aa: CASSLLQGYQPQHF
cdr3_nt: TGTGCCAGCAGTTTACTACAGGGGTATCAGCCCCAGCATTTT
d_call: TRBD1
v_call: TRBV12-3/TRBV12-4
cdr3_length: 14
clone_size: .
j_call: TRBJ1-5

cdr3_aa: CASRQTGGFGNEKLFF
cdr3_nt: TGTGCCAGCAGGCAAACAGGGGGCTTCGGTAATGAAAAACTGTTTTTT
d_call: TRBD1
v_call: TRBV12-3/TRBV12-4
cdr3_length: 16
clone_size: .
j_call: TRBJ1-4

cdr3_aa: CSVVGRETQYF
cdr3_nt: TGCAGCGTTGTCGGGCGAGAGACCCAGTACTTC
d_call: .
v_call: TRBV29-1
cdr3_length: 11
clone_size: few
j_call: TRBJ2-5

cdr3_aa: CASSPRLADYEQYF
cdr3_nt: TGTGCCAGCAGCCCGCGACTAGCGGACTACGAGCAGTACTTC
d_call: TRBD2
v_call: TRBV14
cdr3_length: 14
clone_size: .
j_call: TRBJ2-7

cdr3_aa: CVTRADLNTGELFF
cdr3_nt: TGCGTCACCCGGGCGGACTTGAACACCGGGGAGCTGTTTTTT
d_call: .
v_call: TRBV12-3/TRBV12-4
cdr3_length: 14
clone_size: many
j_call: TRBJ2-2

cdr3_aa: CSASPLAGGADTQYF
cdr3_nt: TGCAGCGCCAGCCCGCTAGCGGGTGGCGCAGATACGCAGTATTTT
d_call: TRBD2
v_call: TRBV29-1
cdr3_length: 15
clone_size: few
j_call: TRBJ2-3

cdr3_aa: CSVVPHGQTYYGYTF
cdr3_nt: TGCAGCGTCGTTCCCCACGGACAGACATACTATGGCTACACCTTC
d_call: .
v_call: TRBV29-1
cdr3_length: 15
clone_size: few
j_call: TRBJ1-2

cdr3_aa: CASSLREAYYEQYF
cdr3_nt: TGTGCCAGCAGTCTCAGGGAGGCCTACTACGAGCAGTACTTC
d_call: .
v_call: TRBV28
cdr3_length: 14
clone_size: once
j_call: TRBJ2-7

cdr3_aa: CASSVGLANEQFF
cdr3_nt: TGTGCCAGCAGCGTAGGACTAGCCAATGAGCAGTTCTTC
d_call: TRBD2
v_call: TRBV9
cdr3_length: 13
clone_size: .
j_call: TRBJ2-1

cdr3_aa: CASSLAARSTGELFF
cdr3_nt: TGTGCCAGCAGCTTAGCCGCGCGGTCCACCGGGGAGCTGTTTTTT
d_call: .
v_call: TRBV7-2
cdr3_length: 15
clone_size: .
j_call: TRBJ2-2

cdr3_aa: CASSLQGGQNQPQHF
cdr3_nt: TGTGCCAGCAGCTTACAAGGGGGCCAGAATCAGCCCCAGCATTTT
d_call: TRBD1
v_call: TRBV7-2
cdr3_length: 15
clone_size: .
j_call: TRBJ1-5

cdr3_aa: CASSQVPGGYEAFF
cdr3_nt: TGCGCCAGCAGCCAAGTTCCAGGGGGTTATGAAGCTTTCTTT
d_call: TRBD1
v_call: TRBV4-1
cdr3_length: 14
clone_size: medium-sized
j_call: TRBJ1-1

cdr3_aa: CASSPGRTGGYEQYF
cdr3_nt: TGTGCCAGCAGCCCCGGGCGTACAGGGGGCTACGAGCAGTACTTC
d_call: TRBD1
v_call: TRBV7-9
cdr3_length: 15
clone_size: few
j_call: TRBJ2-7

cdr3_aa: CSGLQAGRADTQYF
cdr3_nt: TGCAGCGGGTTGCAAGCGGGGCGTGCTGATACGCAGTATTTT
d_call: TRBD2
v_call: TRBV29-1
cdr3_length: 14
clone_size: many
j_call: TRBJ2-3

cdr3_aa: CASSQVYGNTEAFF
cdr3_nt: TGTGCCAGCAGCCAAGTTTATGGAAACACTGAAGCTTTCTTT
d_call: .
v_call: TRBV3-1
cdr3_length: 14
clone_size: few
j_call: TRBJ1-1

cdr3_aa: CASSLVRAGSSEDTQYF
cdr3_nt: TGTGCCAGCAGTCTAGTTCGAGCAGGGTCGTCGGAAGATACGCAGTATTTT
d_call: .
v_call: TRBV12-3/TRBV12-4
cdr3_length: 17
clone_size: .
j_call: TRBJ2-3

cdr3_aa: CASSSFSTQFTTDTQYF
cdr3_nt: TGTGCCAGCAGTTCTTTTTCCACCCAGTTCACCACAGATACGCAGTATTTT
d_call: .
v_call: TRBV28
cdr3_length: 17
clone_size: .
j_call: TRBJ2-3

cdr3_aa: CSAFSLQGNTIYF
cdr3_nt: TGCAGTGCTTTTAGCCTTCAGGGAAACACCATATATTTT
d_call: .
v_call: TRBV20-1
cdr3_length: 13
clone_size: few
j_call: TRBJ1-3

cdr3_aa: CASSYSRDNEQFF
cdr3_nt: TGTGCCAGCAGTTACTCCCGGGACAATGAGCAGTTCTTC
d_call: .
v_call: TRBV6-6
cdr3_length: 13
clone_size: .
j_call: TRBJ2-1

cdr3_aa: CASSYSLTSGNNEQFF
cdr3_nt: TGTGCCAGCAGTTACTCCCTGACTAGCGGGAACAATGAGCAGTTCTTC
d_call: TRBD2
v_call: TRBV6-2/TRBV6-3
cdr3_length: 16
clone_size: few
j_call: TRBJ2-1

cdr3_aa: CASSPRTSARREQYF
cdr3_nt: TGTGCCAGCTCACCTAGGACTAGCGCCCGGCGCGAGCAGTACTTC
d_call: TRBD2
v_call: TRBV18
cdr3_length: 15
clone_size: few
j_call: TRBJ2-7

cdr3_aa: CASSLSITMNTEAFF
cdr3_nt: TGTGCCAGCAGCTTATCTATCACCATGAACACTGAAGCTTTCTTT
d_call: .
v_call: TRBV11-2
cdr3_length: 15
clone_size: .
j_call: TRBJ1-1

cdr3_aa: CASSQGTGGILYEQYF
cdr3_nt: TGTGCCAGCAGCCAAGGGACCGGAGGGATTCTCTACGAGCAGTACTTC
d_call: .
v_call: TRBV7-8
cdr3_length: 16
clone_size: .
j_call: TRBJ2-7

cdr3_aa: CASSSLLGPLQETQYF
cdr3_nt: TGCGCCAGCAGCTCTCTACTGGGGCCCCTCCAAGAGACCCAGTACTTC
d_call: .
v_call: TRBV5-1
cdr3_length: 16
clone_size: .
j_call: TRBJ2-5

cdr3_aa: CASSEGTGSQPQHF
cdr3_nt: TGTGCCAGCAGCGAGGGGACAGGGAGTCAGCCCCAGCATTTT
d_call: TRBD1
v_call: TRBV7-2
cdr3_length: 14
clone_size: .
j_call: TRBJ1-5

cdr3_aa: CASSEALQGGLQFF
cdr3_nt: TGTGCCAGCAGTGAAGCGCTTCAGGGAGGGTTGCAGTTCTTC
d_call: TRBD2
v_call: TRBV2
cdr3_length: 14
clone_size: .
j_call: TRBJ2-1

cdr3_aa: CAALAGGNSYNEQFF
cdr3_nt: TGTGCCGCACTAGCGGGAGGCAATTCCTACAATGAGCAGTTCTTC
d_call: TRBD2
v_call: TRBV10-3
cdr3_length: 15
clone_size: .
j_call: TRBJ2-1

cdr3_aa: CASSDPTSGVRETQYF
cdr3_nt: TGTGCCAGCAGCGACCCGACTAGCGGAGTACGGGAGACCCAGTACTTC
d_call: TRBD2
v_call: TRBV9
cdr3_length: 16
clone_size: few
j_call: TRBJ2-5

cdr3_aa: CASSLNWGTEAFF
cdr3_nt: TGTGCCAGCAGCCTAAACTGGGGCACTGAAGCTTTCTTT
d_call: .
v_call: TRBV7-9
cdr3_length: 13
clone_size: few
j_call: TRBJ1-1

cdr3_aa: CAISELTGEKLFF
cdr3_nt: TGTGCCATCAGTGAGTTGACAGGTGAAAAACTGTTTTTT
d_call: .
v_call: TRBV10-3
cdr3_length: 13
clone_size: few
j_call: TRBJ1-4

cdr3_aa: CSVPRQGGNTGELFF
cdr3_nt: TGCAGCGTTCCGAGACAGGGTGGGAACACCGGGGAGCTGTTTTTT
d_call: TRBD1
v_call: TRBV29-1
cdr3_length: 15
clone_size: many
j_call: TRBJ2-2

cdr3_aa: CASSSWSSYNSPLHF
cdr3_nt: TGTGCCAGCAGTTCCTGGAGCTCCTATAATTCACCCCTCCACTTT
d_call: .
v_call: TRBV6-5
cdr3_length: 15
clone_size: many
j_call: TRBJ1-6